Listed below are T cell receptor beta chains from one sample, sequenced in a study of OX40 agonist ivuxolimab in advanced cancers. Clones were read by immunoSEQ multiplex PCR, and TCRdb kept only the in-frame ones, dropping some. The sample has approximately 48,000 clones; about 78% are singletons. Material: CD4+ or CD8+ T cells sorted from blood, obtained in a trial of the OX40 agonist ivuxolimab. These receptors all come from an adult with an advanced solid tumor such as melanoma, head and neck, liver or kidney cancer. CDR3s include the opening cysteine and the closing phenylalanine or tryptophan. D genes are given only for firm matches. Not every row has a clone size; where given, it reads once, few, many or a size class.

CDR3 length	V gene	clone size	D gene	J gene	CDR3 protein	CDR3 DNA
16	TRBV14	-	TRBD1	TRBJ2-2	CASSQRRPTGGGELFF	TGTGCCAGCAGCCAGAGGCGCCCGACAGGGGGCGGGGAGCTGTTTTTT
14	TRBV6-1	few	TRBD1	TRBJ1-1	CASSEIPGQAGAFF	TGTGCCAGCAGTGAAATCCCGGGACAGGCGGGAGCTTTCTTT
16	TRBV5-1	-	-	TRBJ2-7	CASSLVDMGFTYEQYF	TGCGCCAGCAGCTTGGTCGACATGGGGTTTACGTACGAGCAGTACTTC
17	TRBV5-4	-	TRBD2	TRBJ2-4	CASSPNPSGLAKNIQYF	TGTGCCAGCAGCCCGAATCCTAGCGGGTTAGCCAAAAACATTCAGTACTTC
14	TRBV10-3	-	-	TRBJ1-5	CAISGGQYNQPQHF	TGTGCCATCAGTGGAGGACAGTACAATCAGCCCCAGCATTTT
13	TRBV5-1	-	-	TRBJ1-1	CASSQGRSTEAFF	TGCGCCAGTAGCCAAGGCCGGTCCACTGAAGCTTTCTTT
15	TRBV7-2	-	TRBD2	TRBJ2-1	CASSPGLAGRDEQFF	TGTGCCAGCAGCCCCGGACTAGCGGGTAGAGATGAGCAGTTCTTC
14	TRBV7-8	-	TRBD1	TRBJ1-1	CASSPGTANTEAFF	TGTGCCAGCAGCCCTGGGACAGCGAACACTGAAGCTTTCTTT
15	TRBV6-5	-	-	TRBJ1-6	CASGQGHSLGSPLHF	TGTGCCAGCGGGCAGGGTCACTCTTTGGGTTCACCCCTCCACTTT
14	TRBV11-1	-	-	TRBJ2-1	CASKQEAVYNEQFF	TGTGCCAGCAAACAAGAAGCAGTCTACAATGAGCAGTTCTTC
13	TRBV4-2	once	-	TRBJ2-2	CASRGVNTGELFF	TGTGCCAGCAGGGGCGTAAACACCGGGGAGCTGTTTTTT
15	TRBV11-3	-	-	TRBJ2-3	CASSAGFSSADTQYF	TGTGCCAGCAGCGCGGGATTCTCATCGGCAGATACGCAGTATTTT
16	TRBV5-3	-	-	TRBJ1-1	CARSRETGLGNTEAFF	TGTGCCAGAAGCCGAGAGACAGGTCTGGGGAACACTGAAGCTTTCTTT
15	TRBV10-2	few	TRBD2	TRBJ2-2	CASSEISGSTGELFF	TGCGCCAGCAGTGAGATCAGCGGGAGTACCGGGGAGCTGTTTTTT
15	TRBV19	-	-	TRBJ1-5	CASSIDRGLVQPQHF	TGTGCCAGTAGTATAGATCGGGGGCTGGTTCAGCCCCAGCATTTT
15	TRBV28	-	-	TRBJ1-1	CASRGSGTIDTEAFF	TGTGCCAGCAGAGGCTCCGGGACAATCGACACTGAAGCTTTCTTT
15	TRBV27	-	TRBD2	TRBJ2-3	CASSQGLASTDTQYF	TGTGCCAGCAGTCAGGGACTAGCGAGCACAGATACGCAGTATTTT
18	TRBV5-1	-	TRBD1	TRBJ2-6	CASSLGQGVFSGANVLTF	TGCGCCAGCAGCTTGGGTCAGGGGGTCTTCTCTGGGGCCAACGTCCTGACTTTC
15	TRBV5-1	-	TRBD1	TRBJ2-7	CASSLSGTGSYEQYF	TGCGCCAGCAGCCTCTCCGGGACAGGGTCTTACGAGCAGTACTTC
11	TRBV6-5	-	-	TRBJ2-1	CASSFYNEQFF	TGTGCCAGCAGTTTCTACAATGAGCAGTTCTTC
15	TRBV6-1	-	-	TRBJ1-2	CASSEGSGVQYGYTF	TGTGCCAGCAGTGAGGGCTCAGGGGTGCAATATGGCTACACCTTC
14	TRBV6-1	-	TRBD1	TRBJ1-1	CASSVSGQALRAFF	TGTGCCAGCAGTGTCTCGGGACAGGCCCTAAGAGCTTTCTTT
14	TRBV5-4	-	-	TRBJ2-1	CASSSVGVNNEQFF	TGTGCCAGCAGTTCAGTGGGGGTGAACAATGAGCAGTTCTTC
16	TRBV6-1	-	TRBD1	TRBJ1-1	CASSDGGTGWDTEAFF	TGTGCCAGCAGTGACGGGGGGACAGGGTGGGACACTGAAGCTTTCTTT
13	TRBV29-1	-	-	TRBJ2-1	CSVEPFQGNEQFF	TGCAGCGTTGAGCCCTTTCAGGGGAATGAGCAGTTCTTC
17	TRBV18	-	-	TRBJ2-6	CASSPPIGHSGANVLTF	TGTGCCAGCTCACCACCTATAGGACACTCTGGGGCCAACGTCCTGACTTTC
15	TRBV14	-	TRBD2	TRBJ2-1	CASSFLAGLGSEQFF	TGTGCCAGCAGTTTCCTAGCGGGCCTAGGGAGTGAGCAGTTCTTC
14	TRBV5-5	once	TRBD1	TRBJ1-2	CASSPRGLHYGYTF	TGTGCCAGCAGCCCCAGGGGGCTACACTATGGCTACACCTTC
14	TRBV2	-	-	TRBJ1-5	CASSERAENQPQHF	TGTGCCAGCAGTGAAAGGGCAGAAAATCAGCCCCAGCATTTT
14	TRBV29-1	-	TRBD2	TRBJ2-5	CSVDAGGYSETQYF	TGCAGCGTTGACGCGGGGGGCTATTCGGAGACCCAGTACTTC
14	TRBV29-1	-	-	TRBJ1-1	CSVQRHGGITEAFF	TGCAGCGTCCAAAGGCACGGGGGCATCACTGAAGCTTTCTTT
14	TRBV19	-	-	TRBJ2-3	CASSIGPHTDTQYF	TGTGCCAGTAGTATCGGTCCCCACACAGATACGCAGTATTTT
17	TRBV5-4	many	TRBD2	TRBJ2-7	CASSLASGRRGPYEQYF	TGTGCCAGCAGCTTGGCTAGCGGGAGGAGGGGACCCTACGAGCAGTACTTC
14	TRBV19	few	-	TRBJ1-2	CASSPLDSFEGYTF	TGTGCCAGTAGTCCCCTGGACAGCTTCGAGGGCTACACCTTC
12	TRBV15	-	-	TRBJ1-4	CATSRDRRQLFF	TGTGCCACCAGCAGAGATAGGAGGCAACTGTTTTTT
13	TRBV16	-	-	TRBJ2-5	CASSMRAGETQYF	TGTGCCAGCAGCATGAGAGCCGGGGAGACCCAGTACTTC
16	TRBV19	few	-	TRBJ1-5	CASSMGRAYSNQPQHF	TGTGCCAGTAGTATGGGCAGGGCCTATAGCAATCAGCCCCAGCATTTT
12	TRBV28	-	-	TRBJ1-4	CASSLRFEKLFF	TGTGCCAGCAGTTTACGGTTTGAAAAACTGTTTTTT
14	TRBV5-1	-	-	TRBJ2-3	CASSLGQDTDTQYF	TGCGCCAGCAGCTTGGGACAAGACACAGATACGCAGTATTTT
17	TRBV10-3	-	TRBD1	TRBJ1-2	CAISERDRRGVAYGYTF	TGTGCCATCAGTGAGCGGGACAGGAGAGGAGTGGCATATGGCTACACCTTC
15	TRBV27	-	-	TRBJ1-1	CASRRRQVMNTEAFF	TGTGCCAGCCGGCGGAGGCAGGTTATGAACACTGAAGCTTTCTTT
17	TRBV4-1	-	-	TRBJ1-1	CASSQGGLGVQNTEAFF	TGCGCCAGCAGCCAAGGGGGGCTAGGGGTCCAGAACACTGAAGCTTTCTTT
13	TRBV2	-	-	TRBJ1-4	CASSRQLNEKLFF	TGTGCCAGCAGTAGACAGTTAAATGAAAAACTGTTTTTT
16	TRBV7-2	-	TRBD2	TRBJ2-5	CASSLVGSGGQETQYF	TGTGCCAGCAGCTTAGTCGGTAGCGGGGGACAAGAGACCCAGTACTTC
12	TRBV2	once	-	TRBJ1-6	CASGPRLGTLHF	TGTGCCAGCGGACCGCGGTTGGGAACCCTCCACTTT
19	TRBV7-9	once	TRBD2	TRBJ2-5	CASSRTTLLAGGPGETQYF	TGTGCCAGCAGCCGAACTACACTCTTAGCGGGAGGGCCGGGAGAGACCCAGTACTTC
14	TRBV5-1	-	TRBD1	TRBJ1-1	CASSLSSGGDEAFF	TGCGCCAGCAGCTTATCCTCAGGGGGCGATGAAGCTTTCTTT
15	TRBV28	-	TRBD1	TRBJ1-1	CASRGTGGAETEAFF	TGTGCCAGTAGAGGGACAGGGGGCGCGGAAACTGAAGCTTTCTTT
22	TRBV5-1	-	-	TRBJ1-1	CASSIPRRRGNLFTRMNTEAFF	TGCGCCAGCAGCATTCCCCGGCGGAGGGGAAACCTTTTCACCAGAATGAACACTGAAGCTTTCTTT
14	TRBV18	once	-	TRBJ2-6	CASSLGSGANVLTF	TGTGCCAGCTCACTTGGCTCTGGGGCCAACGTCCTGACTTTC
13	TRBV7-6	-	-	TRBJ1-4	CASRPGPEGKLFF	TGTGCCAGCAGACCAGGTCCGGAGGGAAAACTGTTTTTT
14	TRBV6-1	-	-	TRBJ1-2	CASRRTRENYGYTF	TGTGCCAGCAGGAGGACAAGGGAGAACTATGGCTACACCTTC
15	TRBV4-2	-	-	TRBJ2-5	CASSQSGGYQETQYF	TGTGCCAGCAGCCAATCTGGGGGGTACCAAGAGACCCAGTACTTC
17	TRBV11-2	-	-	TRBJ2-1	CASSLGGVASGYNEQFF	TGTGCCAGCAGCTTAGGGGGGGTGGCAAGCGGATACAATGAGCAGTTCTTC
14	TRBV6-5	once	-	TRBJ2-5	CASSPGRSAGTQYF	TGTGCCAGCAGCCCCGGGCGTTCCGCGGGGACCCAGTACTTC
14	TRBV6-1	-	TRBD1	TRBJ2-5	CASREGQGRETQYF	TGTGCCAGCAGGGAGGGACAGGGACGCGAGACCCAGTACTTC
15	TRBV10-3	many	TRBD1	TRBJ2-3	CAISAVGQSTDTQYF	TGTGCCATCAGTGCGGTGGGACAGAGCACAGATACGCAGTATTTT
13	TRBV9	-	TRBD1	TRBJ1-2	CASSPGQGDGYTF	TGTGCCAGCAGCCCAGGACAGGGAGATGGCTACACCTTC
14	TRBV9	-	-	TRBJ1-3	CASSRDHSGNTIYF	TGTGCCAGCAGCCGGGACCACTCTGGAAACACCATATATTTT
13	TRBV2	-	-	TRBJ2-2	CASNRDYTGELFF	TGTGCCAGCAACAGAGACTACACCGGGGAGCTGTTTTTT